This T cell receptor (beta chain) was sequenced for a study of T cell responses to AZD1222 COVID-19 vaccine. Assay: immunoSEQ multiplex PCR; the TCRdb copy retains only in-frame clones and omits some. The sample contains nearly 110,000 clones, 90% of which appear only once. V was shortened by 7 bases and J by 3 bases, with 13 bases between the two germline ends. The CDR3 runs to 13 residues. In germline, CDR1 is MNHEY, CDR2 SVGAGI. The sequence was collected from an adult in good health. The chain employs TRBV6-5 and TRBJ2-7; D unclear. Sample: peripheral blood, taken on day 0 of AZD1222 vaccination. The CDR3 reads CASNPLDGYEQYF. Here the CDR3 DNA reads TGTGCCAGCAATCCGCTAGACGGCTACGAGCAGTACTTC.